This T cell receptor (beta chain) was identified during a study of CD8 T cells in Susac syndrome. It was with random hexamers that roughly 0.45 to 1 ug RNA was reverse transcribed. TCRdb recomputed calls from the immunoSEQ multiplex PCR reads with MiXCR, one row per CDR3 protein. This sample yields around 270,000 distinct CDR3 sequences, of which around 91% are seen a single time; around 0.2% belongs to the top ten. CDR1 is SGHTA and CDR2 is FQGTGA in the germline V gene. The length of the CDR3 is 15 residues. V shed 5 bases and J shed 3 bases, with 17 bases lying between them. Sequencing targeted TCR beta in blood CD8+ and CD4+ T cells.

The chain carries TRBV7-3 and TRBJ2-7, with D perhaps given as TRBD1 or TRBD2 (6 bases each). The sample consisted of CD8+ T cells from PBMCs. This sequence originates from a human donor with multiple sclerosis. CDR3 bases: TGTGCCAGCAGCCCGTCTACAGGGAGGTTCTACGAGCAGTACTTC. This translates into CASSPSTGRFYEQYF.